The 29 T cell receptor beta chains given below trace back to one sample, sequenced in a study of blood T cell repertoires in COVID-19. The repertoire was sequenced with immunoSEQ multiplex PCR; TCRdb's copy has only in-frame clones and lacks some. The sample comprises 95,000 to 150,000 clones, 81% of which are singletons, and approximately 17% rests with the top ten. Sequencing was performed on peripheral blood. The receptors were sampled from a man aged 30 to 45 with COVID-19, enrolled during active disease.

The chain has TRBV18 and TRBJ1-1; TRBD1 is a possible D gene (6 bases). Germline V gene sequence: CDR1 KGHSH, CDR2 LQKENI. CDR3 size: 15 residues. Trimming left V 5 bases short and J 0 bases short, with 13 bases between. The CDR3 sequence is CASSTGRGMNTEAFF. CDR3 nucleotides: TGTGCCAGCTCAACAGGGCGGGGGATGAACACTGAAGCTTTCTTT.

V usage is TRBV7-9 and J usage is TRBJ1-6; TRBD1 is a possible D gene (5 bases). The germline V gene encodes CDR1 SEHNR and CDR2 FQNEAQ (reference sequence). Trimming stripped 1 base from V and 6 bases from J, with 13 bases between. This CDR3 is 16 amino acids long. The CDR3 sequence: CASSLEQAGPNSPLHF. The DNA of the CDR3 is TGTGCCAGCAGCTTAGAACAGGCAGGACCTAATTCACCCCTCCACTTT.

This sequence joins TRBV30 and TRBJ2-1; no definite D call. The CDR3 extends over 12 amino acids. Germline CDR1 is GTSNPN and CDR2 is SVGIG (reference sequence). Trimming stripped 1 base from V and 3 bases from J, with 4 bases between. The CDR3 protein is CAWSAYYNEQFF. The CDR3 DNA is TGTGCCTGGAGTGCCTACTACAATGAGCAGTTCTTC.

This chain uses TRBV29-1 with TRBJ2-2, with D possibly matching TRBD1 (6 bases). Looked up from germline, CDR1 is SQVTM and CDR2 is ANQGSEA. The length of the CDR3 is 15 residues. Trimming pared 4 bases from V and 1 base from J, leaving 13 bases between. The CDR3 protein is CSVGPTGLNTGELFF. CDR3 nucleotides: TGCAGCGTTGGGCCGACAGGCTTGAACACCGGGGAGCTGTTTTTT.

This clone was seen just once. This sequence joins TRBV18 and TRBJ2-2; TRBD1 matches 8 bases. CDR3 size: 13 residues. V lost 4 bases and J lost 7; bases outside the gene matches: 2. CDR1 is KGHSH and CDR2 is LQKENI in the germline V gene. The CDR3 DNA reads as TGTGCCAGCTCACAGGGACAGGACGGGGAGCTGTTTTTT. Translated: CASSQGQDGELFF.

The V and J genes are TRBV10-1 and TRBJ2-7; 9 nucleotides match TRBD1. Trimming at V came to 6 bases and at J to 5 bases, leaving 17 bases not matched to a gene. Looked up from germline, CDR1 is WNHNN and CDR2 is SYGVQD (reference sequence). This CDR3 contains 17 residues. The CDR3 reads CASSRVSTGTGKNEQYF. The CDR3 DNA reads TGCGCCAGCAGCCGAGTGTCCACCGGGACAGGGAAAAACGAGCAGTACTTC.

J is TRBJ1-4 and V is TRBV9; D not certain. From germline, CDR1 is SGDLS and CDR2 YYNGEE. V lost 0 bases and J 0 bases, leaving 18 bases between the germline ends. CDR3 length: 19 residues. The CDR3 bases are TGTGCCAGCAGCGTAGCTCAGGTCAGGCGACCTGCAACTAATGAAAAACTGTTTTTT. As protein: CASSVAQVRRPATNEKLFF.

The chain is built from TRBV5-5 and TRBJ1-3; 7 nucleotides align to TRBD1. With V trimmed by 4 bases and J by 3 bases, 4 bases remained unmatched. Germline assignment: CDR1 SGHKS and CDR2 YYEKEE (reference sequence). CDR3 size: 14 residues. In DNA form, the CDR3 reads TGTGCCAGCAGCATAGGGGGCTTTGGAAACACCATATATTTT. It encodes CASSIGGFGNTIYF. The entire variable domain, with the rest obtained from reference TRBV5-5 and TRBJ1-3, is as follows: DAGVTQSPTHLIKTRGQQVTLRCSPISGHKSVSWYQQVLGQGPQFIFQYYEKEERGRGNFPDRFSARQFPNYSSELNVNALLLGDSALYLCASSIGGFGNTIYFGEGSWLTVV.

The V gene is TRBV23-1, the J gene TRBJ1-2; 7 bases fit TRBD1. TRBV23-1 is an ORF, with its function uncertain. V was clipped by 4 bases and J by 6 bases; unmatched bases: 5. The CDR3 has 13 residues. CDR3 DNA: TGCGCCAGCAGTCCTATCGGACAGGATGGCTACACCTTC. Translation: CASSPIGQDGYTF.

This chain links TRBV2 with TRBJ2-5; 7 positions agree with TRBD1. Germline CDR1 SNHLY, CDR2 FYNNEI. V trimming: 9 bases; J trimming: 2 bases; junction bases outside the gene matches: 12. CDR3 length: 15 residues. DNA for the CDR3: TGTGCCAGAGGGGACAGTCCATCCACACAAGAGACCCAGTACTTC. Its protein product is CARGDSPSTQETQYF.

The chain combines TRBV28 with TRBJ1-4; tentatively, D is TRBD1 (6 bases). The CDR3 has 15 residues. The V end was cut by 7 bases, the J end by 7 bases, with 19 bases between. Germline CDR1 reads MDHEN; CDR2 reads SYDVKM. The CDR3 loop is CASTQLLGTPEKLFF. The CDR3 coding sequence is TGTGCCAGCACCCAACTCCTGGGGACACCTGAAAAACTGTTTTTT.

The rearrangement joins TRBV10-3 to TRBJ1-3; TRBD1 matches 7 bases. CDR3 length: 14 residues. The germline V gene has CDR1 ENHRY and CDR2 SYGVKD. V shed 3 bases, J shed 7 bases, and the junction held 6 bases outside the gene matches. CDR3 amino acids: CAISDTGEGNTIYF. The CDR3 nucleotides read TGTGCCATCAGTGATACAGGGGAAGGTAACACCATATATTTT.

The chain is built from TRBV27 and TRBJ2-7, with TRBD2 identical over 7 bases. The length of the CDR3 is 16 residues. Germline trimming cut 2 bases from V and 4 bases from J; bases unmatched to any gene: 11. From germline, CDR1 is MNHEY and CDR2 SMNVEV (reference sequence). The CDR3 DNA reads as TGTGCCAGCAGTTTAGGGAGCGGGACTCTTGATTACGAGCAGTACTTC. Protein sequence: CASSLGSGTLDYEQYF.

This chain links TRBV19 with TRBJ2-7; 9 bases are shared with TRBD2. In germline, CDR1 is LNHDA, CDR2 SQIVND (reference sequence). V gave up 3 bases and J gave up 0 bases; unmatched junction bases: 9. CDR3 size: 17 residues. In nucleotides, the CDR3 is TGTGCCAGTAGTATCGGGGTAGCGGGAGAGGGCTCCTACGAGCAGTACTTC. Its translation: CASSIGVAGEGSYEQYF. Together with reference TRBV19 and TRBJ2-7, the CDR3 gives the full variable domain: DGGITQSPKYLFRKEGQNVTLSCEQNLNHDAMYWYRQDPGQGLRLIYYSQIVNDFQKGDIAEGYSVSREKKESFPLTVTSAQKNPTAFYLCASSIGVAGEGSYEQYFGPGTRLTVT.

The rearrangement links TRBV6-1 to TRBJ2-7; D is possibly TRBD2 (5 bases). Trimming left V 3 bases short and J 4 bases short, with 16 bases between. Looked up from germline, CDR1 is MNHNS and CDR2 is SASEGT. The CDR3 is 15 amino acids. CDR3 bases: TGTGCCAGCAGTGACAATCGCGGCTCGGGATACGAGCAGTACTTC. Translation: CASSDNRGSGYEQYF.

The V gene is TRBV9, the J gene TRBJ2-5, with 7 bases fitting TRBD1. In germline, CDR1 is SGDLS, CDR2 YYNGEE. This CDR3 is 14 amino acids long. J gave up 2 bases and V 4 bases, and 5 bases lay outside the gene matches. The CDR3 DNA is TGTGCCAGCAGCATCTCGGGACAGCAAGAGACCCAGTACTTC. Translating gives CASSISGQQETQYF.

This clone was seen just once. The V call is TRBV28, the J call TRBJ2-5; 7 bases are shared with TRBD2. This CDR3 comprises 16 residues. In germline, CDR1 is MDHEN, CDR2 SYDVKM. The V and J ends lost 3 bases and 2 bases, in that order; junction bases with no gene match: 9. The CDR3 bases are TGTGCCAGCAGTTTTAGTCCGGGACTATCTCAAGAGACCCAGTACTTC. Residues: CASSFSPGLSQETQYF.

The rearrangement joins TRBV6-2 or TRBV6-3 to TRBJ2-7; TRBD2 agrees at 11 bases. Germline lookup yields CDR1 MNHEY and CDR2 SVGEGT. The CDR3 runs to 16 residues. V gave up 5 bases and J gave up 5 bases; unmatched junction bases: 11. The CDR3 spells CASSLMRLAGKDEQYF. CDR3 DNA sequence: TGTGCCAGCAGTCTTATGAGACTAGCGGGGAAAGACGAGCAGTACTTC.

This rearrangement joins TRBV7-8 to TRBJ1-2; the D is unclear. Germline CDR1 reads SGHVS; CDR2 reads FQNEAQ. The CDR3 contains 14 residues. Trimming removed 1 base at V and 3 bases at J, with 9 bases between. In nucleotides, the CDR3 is TGTGCCAGCAGCTTAGGGGCGACGTACTATGGCTACACCTTC. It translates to CASSLGATYYGYTF.

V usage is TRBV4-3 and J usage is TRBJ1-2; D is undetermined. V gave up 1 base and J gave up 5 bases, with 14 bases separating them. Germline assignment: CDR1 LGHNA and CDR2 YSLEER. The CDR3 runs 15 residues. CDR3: CASSQVQNSIYGYTF. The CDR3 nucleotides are TGCGCCAGCAGCCAAGTGCAGAACAGCATTTATGGCTACACCTTC.

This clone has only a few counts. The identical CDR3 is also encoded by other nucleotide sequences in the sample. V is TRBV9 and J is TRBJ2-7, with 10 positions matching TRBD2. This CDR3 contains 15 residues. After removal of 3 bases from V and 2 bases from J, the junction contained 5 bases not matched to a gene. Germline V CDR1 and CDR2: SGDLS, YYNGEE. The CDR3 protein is CASSGGLAETYEQYF. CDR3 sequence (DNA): TGTGCCAGCAGCGGCGGACTAGCGGAAACCTACGAGCAGTACTTC.

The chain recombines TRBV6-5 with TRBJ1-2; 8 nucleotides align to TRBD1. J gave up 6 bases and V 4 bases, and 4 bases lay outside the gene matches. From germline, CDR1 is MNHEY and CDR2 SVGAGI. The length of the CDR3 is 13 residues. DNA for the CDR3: TGTGCCAGCAGTTCTACGACAGGGGATGGCTACACCTTC. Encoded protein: CASSSTTGDGYTF.

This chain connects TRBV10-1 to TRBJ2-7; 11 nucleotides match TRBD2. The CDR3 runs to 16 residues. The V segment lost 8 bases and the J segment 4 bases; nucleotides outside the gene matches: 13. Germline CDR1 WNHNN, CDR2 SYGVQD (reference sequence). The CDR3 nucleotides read TGCGCCAGCCACCGGGGACTAGCGGAGAAAGAATACGAGCAGTACTTC. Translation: CASHRGLAEKEYEQYF.

The DNA for the CDR3 is TGTGCCAGCAGTCGAGGCGGGACAGGCTACTATAATTCACCCCTCCACTTT. It encodes CASSRGGTGYYNSPLHF. The V call is TRBV27, the J call TRBJ1-6, with TRBD1 matching 8 bases. Germline V lookup: CDR1 MNHEY, CDR2 SMNVEV (reference sequence). The CDR3 is 17 residues long. The V gene end was trimmed by 5 bases and the J gene end by 3 bases; junction bases not matched to a gene: 9.

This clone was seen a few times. The chain's CDR3 is CASRQQGTTEAFF. CDR3 nucleotide sequence: TGTGCCAGCAGGCAACAGGGTACCACTGAAGCTTTCTTT. V gene TRBV3-1 (or the pseudogene TRBV3-2) combines with J gene TRBJ1-1, with D perhaps TRBD1 (6 bases). The CDR3 is 13 residues long. Trimming removed 6 bases at V and 4 bases at J, with 12 bases between. Per the germline V gene, CDR1 is LGHDT and CDR2 is YNNKEL (reference sequence).

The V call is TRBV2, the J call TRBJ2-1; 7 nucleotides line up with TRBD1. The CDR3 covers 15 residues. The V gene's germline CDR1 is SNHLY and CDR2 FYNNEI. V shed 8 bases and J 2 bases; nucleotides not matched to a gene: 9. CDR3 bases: TGTGCCAGCCTCCCGCGGACAGGCCCCTACAATGAGCAGTTCTTC. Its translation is CASLPRTGPYNEQFF.

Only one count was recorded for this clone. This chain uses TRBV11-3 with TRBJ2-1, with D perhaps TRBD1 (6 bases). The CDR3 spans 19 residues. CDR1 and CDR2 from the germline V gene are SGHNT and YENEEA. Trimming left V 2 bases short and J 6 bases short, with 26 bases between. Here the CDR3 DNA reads TGTGCCAGCAGCTTAACTACACTAGGAACAGGGCCCAGGGTCAATGAGCAGTTCTTC. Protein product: CASSLTTLGTGPRVNEQFF. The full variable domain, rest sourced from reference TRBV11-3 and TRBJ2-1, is EAGVVQSPRYKIIEKKQPVAFWCNPISGHNTLYWYLQNLGQGPELLIRYENEEAVDDSQLPKDRFSAERLKGVDSTLKIQPAELGDSAVYLCASSLTTLGTGPRVNEQFFGPGTRLTVL.

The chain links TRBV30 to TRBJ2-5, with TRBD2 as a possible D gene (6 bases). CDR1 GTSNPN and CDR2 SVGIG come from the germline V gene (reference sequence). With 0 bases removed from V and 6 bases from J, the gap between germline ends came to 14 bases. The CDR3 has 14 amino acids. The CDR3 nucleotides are TGTGCCTGGAGTGTAAAGGCTAGCGTGCAGACCCAGTACTTC. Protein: CAWSVKASVQTQYF.

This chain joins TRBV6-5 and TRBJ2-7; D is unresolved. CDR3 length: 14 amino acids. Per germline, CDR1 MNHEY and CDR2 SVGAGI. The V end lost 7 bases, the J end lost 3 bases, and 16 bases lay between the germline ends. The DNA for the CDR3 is TGTGCCAGCAACCTAAGTAACGGGTACTACGAGCAGTACTTC. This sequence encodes CASNLSNGYYEQYF.